The 8 T cell receptor beta chains below were found in one sample sequenced in a study of spatial heterogeneity in lung cancer. Findings of the study overall: It was found that expanded intratumoral alpha and beta TCR counts tracked tumor mutation counts.

Antigen specificity for these receptors is unknown. The time point was: sample taken at primary tumor resection. TCRdb processed the 5' RACE reads anew with MiXCR; each CDR3 protein has one entry. The sample contains roughly 5,800 distinct CDR3 sequences, more than 9% of which appear only once. Sequencing was performed on lung tumor tissue, taken at surgery. Receptor source: a female donor with early-stage non-small cell lung cancer.

This clonotype is categorized as medium-sized. The chain links TRBV6-5 to TRBJ1-2; D not certain. The CDR3 sequence is 12 residues long. Germline lookup yields CDR1 MNHEY and CDR2 SVGAGI. Trimming cost V 4 bases and J 3 bases, with 6 bases left between them. CDR3 residues: CASSLGDYGYTF. The CDR3 DNA is TGTGCCAGCAGTTTAGGAGACTATGGCTACACCTTC.

This clonotype is termed medium-sized. At one of its ends the junction is not consistent with the germline gene, which may arise from a read error. V usage is TRBV28 and J usage is TRBJ2-3, with 7 bases matching TRBD1. The CDR3 runs to 12 residues. The germline CDR1 and CDR2 sequences are MDHEN and SYDVKM. CDR3 DNA: TGTGCCAGCAGTTTAAGGGGGCAGGGGGAGATTTTT. Its protein is CASSLRGQGEIF.

This clonotype counts as medium-sized. This sequence joins TRBV5-4 and TRBJ1-6; TRBD1 agrees at 8 bases. From germline, CDR1 is SGHNT and CDR2 YYREEE (reference sequence). The CDR3 has 17 residues. V shed 3 bases, J shed 2 bases, and the junction held 7 bases outside the gene matches. In DNA form, the CDR3 reads TGTGCCAGCAGCTACGTCGGACAGGGTCCCTATAATTCACCCCTCCACTTT. Encoded protein: CASSYVGQGPYNSPLHF.

This clonotype has at least ten counts. The CDR3 DNA reads as TGCGCCAGCAGCCAAGACGAAAGGGGCAGGACTGAAGCTTTCTTT. Encoded protein: CASSQDERGRTEAFF. This sequence joins TRBV4-1 and TRBJ1-1, with D possibly TRBD1 on 5 matching bases. The CDR3 runs to 15 residues. The V end was cut by 0 bases, the J end by 5 bases, with 13 bases between. Germline V gene lookup returns CDR1 MGHRA and CDR2 YSYEKL.

This rearrangement joins TRBV5-1 to TRBJ2-1; possible D gene TRBD2, 6 bases. V dropped 1 base and J dropped 9 bases, with 14 bases sitting between them. The CDR3 has 14 amino acids. Germline loops: CDR1 SGHRS, CDR2 YFSETQ. The CDR3 nucleotides read TGCGCCAGCAGCTTGTTCGGGGGTAGCGGTGAGCAGTTCTTC. This encodes CASSLFGGSGEQFF.

This clonotype was detected ten times or more. The V and J genes are TRBV5-1 and TRBJ1-1; D not resolved. The germline gives CDR1 SGHRS, CDR2 YFSETQ. The CDR3 spans 13 residues. The germline V and J ends were trimmed by 1 base and 5 bases, with 9 bases remaining between them. The CDR3 is CASSLSGETEAFF. The CDR3 DNA reads as TGCGCCAGCAGCTTGTCTGGGGAGACTGAAGCTTTCTTT.

This clonotype has at least ten counts. The J gene is TRBJ1-2, the V gene TRBV5-8; D remains ambiguous. CDR3 length: 13 amino acids. V was pared by 0 bases and J by 2 bases, with 5 bases between. Per the germline V gene, CDR1 is SGHTS and CDR2 is YDEGEE. This CDR3 reads CASSLATNYGYTF. The CDR3 DNA reads TGTGCCAGCAGCTTGGCTACAAACTATGGCTACACCTTC.

This clonotype is termed medium-sized (0.01 to 0.1%). The chain carries TRBV27 and TRBJ1-5; D ambiguous. Trimming shortened V by 2 bases and J by 5 bases, and 7 bases separated the two germline ends. From germline, CDR1 is MNHEY and CDR2 SMNVEV (reference sequence). The CDR3 consists of 13 residues. CDR3 region: CASSLTKDQPQHF. The CDR3 DNA is TGTGCCAGCAGTTTAACGAAAGATCAGCCCCAGCATTTT.